These 14 T cell receptor beta chains originate from one sample sequenced in a study of cytomegalovirus exposure and HLA in healthy donors. With 60 Vbeta and 13 Jbeta primers, the PCR was carried out. The method was immunoSEQ multiplex PCR; TCRdb's version includes in-frame clones alone and lacks a portion of them. The data hold over 150,000 clones, with about 81% observed a single time. The sample was PBMCs. The source of these receptors is a woman aged 45-59 years in good health and CMV-seropositive.

This clone was recorded only once. This chain uses TRBV11-2 with TRBJ2-5, with D perhaps matching TRBD2 (5 bases). This CDR3 has 12 amino acids. Germline CDR1 and CDR2: SGHAT and FQNNGV. V was shortened by 5 bases and J by 5 bases, with 9 bases between the two germline ends. CDR3 DNA sequence: TGTGCCAGCAGCGTAAGAGGGGAGACCCAGTACTTC. Translation: CASSVRGETQYF.

This clone was counted between two and nine times. The V gene is TRBV10-3, the J gene TRBJ2-5; 10 bases are a match to TRBD1. TRBJ2-7 matches the DNA end more closely, so the J call is doubtful. CDR1 is ENHRY, CDR2 SYGVKD, per germline. CDR3 size: 15 residues. The CDR3 DNA follows: TGTGCCATCAGCGCGGGGACAGGGGAAGCCTACGAGCAGTACTTC. This encodes CAISAGTGEAYEQYF.

This clone was counted a single time. A junction boundary mismatches the germline segment, possibly from a read error. Here the CDR3 reads CSSSLVSSQEKLFF. CDR3 nucleotides: TGTTCCAGCAGCTTAGTGTCCAGTCAGGAAAAACTGTTTTTT. V and J are TRBV7-9 and TRBJ1-4; D is unclear. The CDR3 totals 14 residues. The germline CDR1 and CDR2 sequences are SEHNR and FQNEAQ (reference sequence).

This chain uses TRBV9 with TRBJ2-3; the D gene is possibly TRBD2 (7 bases). Germline CDR1 and CDR2: SGDLS and YYNGEE. This CDR3 is 17 amino acids long. Trimming stripped 0 bases from V and 5 bases from J, with 19 bases between. The CDR3 DNA is TGTGCCAGCAGCGTAGACGACGGGGGGCCGTGGGAAGATACGCAGTATTTT. Encoded protein: CASSVDDGGPWEDTQYF.

This clone appeared a single time. CDR3 coding DNA: TGTGCCATCGGCAGACCTAGCTCCTACAATGAGCAGTTCTTC. Residues: CAIGRPSSYNEQFF. The chain is built from TRBV6-5 and TRBJ2-1; D remains unclear. Germline lookup yields CDR1 MNHEY and CDR2 SVGAGI. The CDR3 sequence is 14 residues long. Trimming shortened V by 10 bases and J by 0 bases, and 13 bases separated the two germline ends.

This chain connects TRBV30 to TRBJ2-5, with TRBD1 identical over 12 bases. Germline assignment: CDR1 GTSNPN and CDR2 SVGIG (reference sequence). The CDR3 is 13 amino acids. Trimming cost V 5 bases and J 5 bases; bases outside gene matches: 3. The CDR3, as DNA: TGTGCCTGGGGGACAGGGGGCGGGGAGACCCAGTACTTC. This sequence encodes CAWGTGGGETQYF.

This clone has just a few counts. The chain carries TRBV4-3 and TRBJ1-6, with D possibly matching TRBD1 (5 bases). V was shortened by 4 bases and J by 9 bases, with 13 bases between the two germline ends. The length of the CDR3 is 14 residues. Per the germline V gene, CDR1 is LGHNA and CDR2 is YSLEER. The DNA for the CDR3 is TGCGCCAGCAGCCCGGGACTGGGGGGTTCACCCCTCCACTTT. This codes for CASSPGLGGSPLHF.

In this sample, this clone turned up a few times. The chain links TRBV6-5 to TRBJ2-3; 7 positions agree with TRBD2. CDR1 is MNHEY and CDR2 is SVGAGI in the germline V gene. V lost 5 bases to trimming and J lost 6 bases; unmatched junction nucleotides: 2. The CDR3 extends over 12 amino acids. This chain's CDR3 is CASSEAGDTQYF. The CDR3 DNA reads as TGTGCCAGCAGTGAAGCGGGGGATACGCAGTATTTT.

This sequence joins TRBV27 and TRBJ1-6; the match to TRBD1 covers 7 bases. Per germline, CDR1 MNHEY and CDR2 SMNVEV (reference sequence). This CDR3 contains 15 residues. Unmatched junction bases numbered 10, after V lost 4 bases and J lost 10 bases. The chain's CDR3 is CASSSLTGSGSPLHF. The CDR3 DNA follows: TGTGCCAGCAGTTCCTTGACAGGGTCAGGCTCACCCCTCCACTTT.

This rearrangement joins TRBV2 to TRBJ1-1; tentatively, D is TRBD1 (6 bases). The CDR3 has 13 amino acids. Germline CDR1 reads SNHLY; CDR2 reads FYNNEI. V lost 6 bases and J lost 3, with 11 bases in between. The CDR3 region has the DNA TGTGCCAGCAGAAAAGGGGGTGACACTGAAGCTTTCTTT. It specifies CASRKGGDTEAFF. The full variable domain, rest sourced from reference TRBV2 and TRBJ1-1, is EPEVTQTPSHQVTQMGQEVILRCVPISNHLYFYWYRQILGQKVEFLVSFYNNEISEKSEIFDDQFSVERPDGSNFTLKIRSTKLEDSAMYFCASRKGGDTEAFFGQGTRLTVV.

The chain couples TRBV30 to TRBJ2-3; TRBD1 aligns across 7 bases. The CDR3 length is 17 residues. With V trimmed by 0 bases and J by 0 bases, 9 bases remained unmatched. CDR1 is GTSNPN, CDR2 SVGIG, per germline (reference sequence). The CDR3 protein is CAWSVSLVDRSTDTQYF. DNA for the CDR3: TGTGCCTGGAGTGTAAGTTTAGTGGACAGGAGCACAGATACGCAGTATTTT.

This clone was counted a few times. The V call is TRBV5-1, the J call TRBJ2-3; 8 nucleotides agree with TRBD1. The J segment lost 2 bases and the V segment lost 4 bases, leaving 6 bases of the junction unmatched. CDR1 and CDR2 from the germline V gene are SGHRS and YFSETQ. The CDR3 length is 15 residues. The CDR3, as DNA: TGCGCCAGCAGCGCCGGACAGGGCGTCACAGATACGCAGTATTTT. The encoded protein is CASSAGQGVTDTQYF.

The chain has TRBV7-9 and TRBJ1-5; 9 nucleotides agree with TRBD1. This CDR3 has 15 residues. Trimming removed 3 bases from V and 6 bases from J; junction bases left unmatched: 6. From germline, CDR1 is SEHNR and CDR2 FQNEAQ (reference sequence). CDR3 amino acids: CASSFTGGAGQPQHF. The CDR3 bases are TGTGCCAGCAGCTTTACAGGGGGCGCGGGTCAGCCCCAGCATTTT.

This clone showed up just a few times. The J gene is TRBJ1-2, the V gene TRBV25-1; maybe TRBD1 (5 bases). Germline V gene sequence: CDR1 MGHDK, CDR2 SYGVNS. The CDR3 runs 12 residues. V lost 4 bases, J lost 14 bases, and 17 bases lay in between. The CDR3 nucleotides are TGTGCCAGCAGTGTTCCGGCGGGGCCGACGACCTTC. Translated, it gives CASSVPAGPTTF.